This T cell receptor (beta chain) was sequenced for a study of identical twins. Findings and limits, study-wide: When twins shared out-of-frame alpha sequences, those sequences had excess low generation probability.

In its sample, this clonotype was seen a few times. Its cognate antigen is unknown. With template switching, a universal primer site was added, and the cDNA carried unique molecular identifiers. A single record per CDR3 protein comes from TCRdb applying MiXCR to the 5' RACE reads. The sample records a few hundred thousand distinct CDR3 sequences, more than 6.5% being singletons. These sequences were also reported in another study, on yellow fever vaccine responses in identical twins.

Sequenced: memory (CD45RO+) T cells sorted from blood. The source of this sequence is a young woman in good health.

The CDR3 nucleotides are TGTGCCAGCAGCCAAGATGGGGGGGGTGTCACTGAAGCTTTCTTT. It yields the protein CASSQDGGGVTEAFF. The chain recombines TRBV4-2 with TRBJ1-1; D might be TRBD1 (5 bases). The CDR3 contains 15 residues. V lost 0 bases to trimming and J lost 4 bases, with 12 bases between them. Germline CDR1 is LGHNA and CDR2 is YNFKEQ.